Listed here are 27 T cell receptor beta chains from one sample, sequenced in a study of cytomegalovirus exposure and HLA in healthy donors. The PCR was carried out with 60 Vbeta primers and 13 Jbeta primers. Method: immunoSEQ multiplex PCR; TCRdb's copy keeps in-frame clones and lacks some. This sample lists 130,000 or so clones; its ten largest clones have around 1.5%. The specimen sequenced was PBMCs. The receptor set was obtained from a woman aged 40 to 50 in good health and CMV-seronegative.

This chain connects TRBV23-1 to TRBJ1-3, with TRBD1 identical over 9 bases. TRBV23-1 is sorted into the ORF group, with uncertain function. After removal of 10 bases from V and 0 bases from J, the junction contained 10 bases not matched to a gene. This CDR3 has 16 amino acids. CDR3 nucleotide sequence: TGCGCCACCTCCTGGGACAGGGCATCCTCTGGAAACACCATATATTTT. It codes for CATSWDRASSGNTIYF.

V usage is TRBV7-2 and J usage is TRBJ2-1; the D gene is possibly TRBD1 (5 bases). Trimming removed 5 bases from V and 8 bases from J, with 22 bases in between. CDR3 length: 16 residues. Germline V gene sequence: CDR1 SGHTA, CDR2 FQGNSA. The CDR3, as DNA: TGTGCCAGCAGCCCGCTAGGGGCCGACTCTTCGGATGAGCAGTTCTTC. Encoded protein: CASSPLGADSSDEQFF.

J is TRBJ2-1 and V is TRBV5-1, with 10 bases matching TRBD2. The length of the CDR3 is 16 residues. J was trimmed by 0 bases and V by 4 bases; bases with no gene match: 4. Germline CDR1 reads SGHRS; CDR2 reads YFSETQ. CDR3 protein: CASSPTSGVSYNEQFF. The CDR3 DNA reads TGCGCCAGCAGCCCCACTAGCGGGGTCTCCTACAATGAGCAGTTCTTC.

V and J are TRBV6-6 and TRBJ1-2; D not resolved. CDR1 and CDR2 (germline): MNHNY, SVGAGI (reference sequence). V dropped 5 bases and J dropped 11 bases, with 15 bases sitting between them. CDR3 size: 12 residues. The CDR3 is CASSIEKRWYTF. The CDR3 DNA reads TGTGCCAGCAGTATAGAGAAACGCTGGTACACCTTC.

The chain combines TRBV7-2 with TRBJ1-5; no clear D. V dropped 4 bases and J dropped 2 bases, with 15 bases sitting between them. This CDR3 has 16 residues. Germline loops: CDR1 SGHTA, CDR2 FQGNSA. The CDR3 DNA reads as TGTGCCAGCAGCTCCCGCGCCGGGATGGGCAATCAGCCCCAGCATTTT. Encoded protein: CASSSRAGMGNQPQHF. The complete variable domain, with remaining parts taken from reference TRBV7-2 and TRBJ1-5, reads GAGVSQSPSNKVTEKGKDVELRCDPISGHTALYWYRQSLGQGLEFLIYFQGNSAPDKSGLPSDRFSAERTGGSVSTLTIQRTQQEDSAVYLCASSSRAGMGNQPQHFGDGTRLSIL.

J is TRBJ2-5 and V is TRBV7-9, with 9 nucleotides matching TRBD1. There are 14 residues in the CDR3. The germline gives CDR1 SEHNR, CDR2 FQNEAQ (reference sequence). Losses at the gene ends were 4 bases for V and 7 bases for J; bases not matched to a gene: 7. CDR3 residues: CASSSGQGLATQYF. The CDR3, as DNA: TGTGCCAGCAGCTCGGGACAGGGTCTGGCGACCCAGTACTTC.

This chain links TRBV4-3 with TRBJ1-2; 7 bases line up with TRBD1. The CDR3 spans 14 residues. Germline loops: CDR1 LGHNA, CDR2 YSLEER. J gave up 5 bases and V 3 bases, and 6 bases lay outside the gene matches. The CDR3 coding sequence is TGCGCCAGCAGCCATAGACAGGGTCGATATGGCTACACCTTC. Translated, it gives CASSHRQGRYGYTF.

This chain uses TRBV5-1 with TRBJ2-7; TRBD1 is a possible D gene (6 bases). The CDR3 consists of 14 residues. V gave up 2 bases and J gave up 3 bases, with 12 bases separating them. Germline V gene data show CDR1 as SGHRS and CDR2 as YFSETQ. The CDR3 DNA sequence: TGCGCCAGCAGCTTCGGGACAACCCTCTACGAGCAGTACTTC. It encodes CASSFGTTLYEQYF.

The gene calls are TRBV21-1 and TRBJ1-5; the table's D gene call, TRBD1, was not cross checked with the DNA. TRBV21-1 is a pseudogene segment. The CDR3 runs to 15 residues. Here the CDR3 DNA reads TGTGCCAGCAGACGGCCCAGGGATGGTGCTCAGCCCCAGCATTTT. Its translation: CASRRPRDGAQPQHF.

The chain employs TRBV5-1 and TRBJ2-2, with D unclear. Looked up from germline, CDR1 is SGHRS and CDR2 is YFSETQ. Trimming pared 0 bases from V and 1 base from J, leaving 10 bases between. The CDR3 runs 16 residues. CDR3 bases: TGCGCCAGCAGCTTGGCCCCGACACTGAACACCGGGGAGCTGTTTTTT. Translation gives CASSLAPTLNTGELFF.

The chain employs TRBV11-3 and TRBJ2-1; 9 bases fit TRBD2. The CDR3 has 18 residues. Germline V gene lookup returns CDR1 SGHNT and CDR2 YENEEA. V trimming: 6 bases; J trimming: 1 base; junction bases outside the gene matches: 13. CDR3 sequence: CASSSGTSGPHSYNEQFF. CDR3 in DNA: TGTGCCAGCAGTTCCGGAACTAGCGGGCCCCATTCCTACAATGAGCAGTTCTTC. Drawing the rest from reference TRBV11-3 and TRBJ2-1, the complete variable domain is EAGVVQSPRYKIIEKKQPVAFWCNPISGHNTLYWYLQNLGQGPELLIRYENEEAVDDSQLPKDRFSAERLKGVDSTLKIQPAELGDSAVYLCASSSGTSGPHSYNEQFFGPGTRLTVL.

The gene calls are TRBV6-5 and TRBJ2-3; the match to TRBD2 covers 12 bases. CDR3 length: 16 residues. After removal of 4 bases from V and 5 bases from J, the junction contained 7 bases not matched to a gene. CDR1 MNHEY and CDR2 SVGAGI come from the germline V gene. The CDR3 nucleotides are TGTGCCAGCAGTTGGTCTAGCGGGGGGGCCGGAGATACGCAGTATTTT. Translated: CASSWSSGGAGDTQYF.

The J gene is TRBJ2-5, the V gene TRBV5-1; D unclear. The V end was cut by 0 bases, the J end by 5 bases, with 5 bases between. The CDR3 is made up of 12 amino acids. Germline CDR1 reads SGHRS; CDR2 reads YFSETQ. The CDR3 protein is CASSLAGETQYF. For the CDR3, the DNA is TGCGCCAGCAGCTTGGCCGGGGAGACCCAGTACTTC.

The chain links TRBV7-3 to TRBJ2-2; the match to TRBD2 covers 10 bases. With V trimmed by 2 bases and J by 7 bases, 7 bases remained unmatched. The CDR3 covers 16 residues. Germline lookup yields CDR1 SGHTA and CDR2 FQGTGA. This CDR3 reads CASSLSSGGGDGELFF. The CDR3 DNA reads as TGTGCCAGCAGCTTATCTAGCGGGGGCGGGGACGGGGAGCTGTTTTTT.

This chain joins TRBV21-1 and TRBJ1-1; the table's D gene call, TRBD1, was not cross checked with the DNA. TRBV21-1 is labeled a pseudogene. The CDR3 consists of 15 residues. CDR3 nucleotides: TGTGCCAGCAAACCGTGGGTTGACAGGGCCCCTGAAGCTTTCTTT. Protein sequence: CASKPWVDRAPEAFF.

The chain has TRBV7-2 and TRBJ1-2; tentative D call: TRBD1 (5 bases). The CDR3 contains 15 residues. CDR1 is SGHTA and CDR2 is FQGNSA in the germline V gene. V was cut by 2 bases and J by 5 bases, with 15 bases left in between. The CDR3 region has the DNA TGTGCCAGCAGCTTACAGGGCAGGCTCGCATATGGCTACACCTTC. Residues: CASSLQGRLAYGYTF.

On this clone: Other DNA sequences in this sample translate to the same CDR3. The gene calls are TRBV7-2 and TRBJ1-1, with TRBD1 identical over 7 bases. The CDR3 length is 14 residues. Looked up from germline, CDR1 is SGHTA and CDR2 is FQGNSA. V shed 3 bases and J 1 base; nucleotides not matched to a gene: 2. The CDR3 here is CASSFSGGNTEAFF. The CDR3 DNA reads as TGTGCCAGCAGCTTTTCAGGGGGGAACACTGAAGCTTTCTTT.

V gene TRBV7-9 combines with J gene TRBJ2-5; 11 positions agree with TRBD1. CDR3 length equals 16 residues. Germline V gene lookup returns CDR1 SEHNR and CDR2 FQNEAQ (reference sequence). V lost 4 bases to trimming and J lost 5 bases; unmatched junction nucleotides: 9. This CDR3 reads CASSSWTGGAYETQYF. The CDR3 DNA sequence: TGTGCCAGCAGCTCCTGGACAGGGGGCGCATATGAGACCCAGTACTTC.

The chain joins TRBV5-1 to TRBJ2-1; TRBD1 might be the D (5 bases). Trimming shortened V by 4 bases and J by 5 bases, and 13 bases separated the two germline ends. CDR3 size: 14 residues. Germline V gene data show CDR1 as SGHRS and CDR2 as YFSETQ. The DNA of the CDR3 is TGCGCCAGCAGCCTGGAACAGGTGAACAATGAGCAGTTCTTC. Translating gives CASSLEQVNNEQFF.

This chain connects TRBV4-1 to TRBJ1-5, with D possibly TRBD1 on 6 matching bases. The germline CDR1 and CDR2 sequences are MGHRA and YSYEKL. The CDR3 has 14 amino acids. V was pared by 0 bases and J by 6 bases, with 9 bases between. CDR3: CASSQERGGQPQHF. Here the CDR3 DNA reads TGCGCCAGCAGCCAAGAGAGGGGGGGTCAGCCCCAGCATTTT.

This chain links TRBV4-3 with TRBJ1-4; D perhaps matches TRBD1 (6 bases). This CDR3 has 15 residues. The germline CDR1 and CDR2 sequences are LGHNA and YSLEER. V was clipped by 5 bases and J by 3 bases, with 13 bases between them. As DNA, the CDR3 is TGCGCCAGCAGCACCACGGCAGGGGCTAATGAAAAACTGTTTTTT. This gives the protein CASSTTAGANEKLFF.

The chain has TRBV6-1 and TRBJ2-7; maybe TRBD1 (5 bases). The CDR3 contains 13 residues. CDR1 is MNHNS and CDR2 is SASEGT in the germline V gene. The CDR3 DNA sequence: TGTGCCAGCAGTGATACTCGGACACGGCATTTGAGCGTC. Its translation is CASSDTRTRHLSV.

This chain joins TRBV5-6 and TRBJ1-2; 12 nucleotides line up with TRBD1. The CDR3 covers 14 residues. Germline CDR1 is SGHDT and CDR2 is YYEEEE. The ends lost 3 bases at V and 8 bases at J; junction bases unmatched: 5. As DNA, the CDR3 is TGTGCCAGCAGCTATTTGGGACAGGGGGCCGGCTACACCTTC. Translation: CASSYLGQGAGYTF.

The chain employs TRBV7-9 and TRBJ2-2, with TRBD1 as a possible D gene (5 bases). From germline, CDR1 is SEHNR and CDR2 FQNEAQ (reference sequence). Trimming stripped 4 bases from V and 14 bases from J, with 20 bases between. The CDR3 runs 14 residues. The DNA of the CDR3 is TGTGCCAGCAGCTCCACCCTCAGAGATGACAGTCTGTTTTTT. Translation: CASSSTLRDDSLFF.

J is TRBJ2-2 and V is TRBV2; no firm D call. V was pared by 6 bases and J by 2 bases, with 10 bases between. CDR1 is SNHLY, CDR2 FYNNEI, per germline. The CDR3 sequence is 14 residues long. CDR3 coding DNA: TGTGCCAGCAGCCCCTTGAGCAACACCGGGGAGCTGTTTTTT. Translated: CASSPLSNTGELFF.

V and J are TRBV19 and TRBJ1-1; D is unresolved. Trimming stripped 7 bases from V and 3 bases from J, with 6 bases between. Germline V CDR1 and CDR2: LNHDA, SQIVND (reference sequence). The CDR3 has 11 residues. The CDR3 DNA follows: TGTGCCAGTAAACAGTACACTGAAGCTTTCTTT. Its protein is CASKQYTEAFF.

The chain has TRBV11-2 and TRBJ1-3; TRBD1 is a possible D gene (5 bases). The CDR3 totals 17 residues. Looked up from germline, CDR1 is SGHAT and CDR2 is FQNNGV. Trimming left V 5 bases short and J 0 bases short, with 17 bases between. CDR3 DNA sequence: TGTGCCAGCAGCCCTCTGCCGGACACAAGCTCTGGAAACACCATATATTTT. This encodes CASSPLPDTSSGNTIYF.